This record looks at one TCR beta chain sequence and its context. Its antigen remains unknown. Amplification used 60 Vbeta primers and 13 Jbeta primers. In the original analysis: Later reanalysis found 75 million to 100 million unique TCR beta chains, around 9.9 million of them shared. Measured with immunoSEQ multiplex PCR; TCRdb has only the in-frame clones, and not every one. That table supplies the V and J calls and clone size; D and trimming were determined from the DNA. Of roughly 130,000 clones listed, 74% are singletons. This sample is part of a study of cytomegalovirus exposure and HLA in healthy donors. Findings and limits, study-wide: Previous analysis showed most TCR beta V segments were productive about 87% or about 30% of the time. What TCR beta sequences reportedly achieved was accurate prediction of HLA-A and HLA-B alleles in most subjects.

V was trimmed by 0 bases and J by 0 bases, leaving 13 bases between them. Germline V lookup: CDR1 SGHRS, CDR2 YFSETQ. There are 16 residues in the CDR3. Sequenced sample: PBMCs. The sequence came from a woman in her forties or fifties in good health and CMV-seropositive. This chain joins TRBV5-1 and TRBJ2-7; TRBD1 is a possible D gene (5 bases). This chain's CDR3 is CASSLGPRVSSYEQYF. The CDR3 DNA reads TGCGCCAGCAGCTTGGGCCCCAGGGTGAGCTCCTACGAGCAGTACTTC.